The 23 T cell receptor beta chains below come from one sample, sequenced in a study of glioma-infiltrating T cells after dendritic cell vaccination. Produced via immunoSEQ multiplex PCR; TCRdb's table is partial and in-frame only. The table lists 50,000 to 75,000 clones, over 75% of them singletons. This sample's time point: after dendritic cell vaccination, including at tumor progression/relapse. Here the sequenced sample was blood, taken after dendritic cell vaccination. The receptors derive from a human donor with glioblastoma.

This chain connects TRBV7-3 to TRBJ1-1; D is undetermined. Looked up from germline, CDR1 is SGHTA and CDR2 is FQGTGA. Trimming left V 4 bases short and J 0 bases short, with 9 bases between. The CDR3 length is 14 residues. CDR3 nucleotides: TGTGCCAGCAGCTCCTCAGGTTTGAACACTGAAGCTTTCTTT. This gives the protein CASSSSGLNTEAFF. Combining the CDR3 with reference TRBV7-3 and TRBJ1-1 gives the whole variable domain GAGVSQTPSNKVTEKGKYVELRCDPISGHTALYWYRQSLGQGPEFLIYFQGTGAADDSGLPNDRFFAVRPEGSVSTLKIQRTERGDSAVYLCASSSSGLNTEAFFGQGTRLTVV.

The chain is built from TRBV13 and TRBJ2-7; 8 positions agree with TRBD2. Per germline, CDR1 PRHDT and CDR2 FYEKMQ (reference sequence). V shed 4 bases, J shed 6 bases, and the junction held 5 bases outside the gene matches. This CDR3 contains 13 residues. The DNA of the CDR3 is TGTGCCAGCAGCTCGGGACTAGGGGGCGAGCAGTACTTC. It is translated as CASSSGLGGEQYF.

This clone was observed a single time. V usage is TRBV4-2 and J usage is TRBJ1-3; TRBD1 is a possible D gene (5 bases). V was trimmed by 0 bases and J by 1 base, leaving 10 bases between them. Germline loops: CDR1 LGHNA, CDR2 YNFKEQ. CDR3 length equals 16 residues. In nucleotides, the CDR3 is TGTGCCAGCAGCCAAGAACACAGGCGGTCTGGAAACACCATATATTTT. This sequence encodes CASSQEHRRSGNTIYF.

In DNA, the CDR3 is TGTGCCAGCAGCTGGCAGGGCCTTGGGTCCTACAATGAGCAGTTCTTC. It is translated as CASSWQGLGSYNEQFF. The gene calls are TRBV5-4 and TRBJ2-1; TRBD1 might be the D (5 bases). This CDR3 contains 16 residues. Trimming took off 3 bases at V and 1 base at J, with 14 bases between the two ends. Germline V gene sequence: CDR1 SGHNT, CDR2 YYREEE (reference sequence).

The CDR3 DNA follows: TGTGCCAGCAGCATAGACAGGGTAGATACGCAGTATTTT. This gives the protein CASSIDRVDTQYF. The rearrangement joins TRBV7-2 to TRBJ2-3; TRBD1 agrees at 7 bases. The CDR3 runs to 13 residues. Unmatched junction bases numbered 4, after V lost 5 bases and J lost 5 bases. Germline V gene sequence: CDR1 SGHTA, CDR2 FQGNSA.

The V call is TRBV2, the J call TRBJ2-4, with 8 bases fitting TRBD1. Losses at the gene ends were 3 bases for V and 6 bases for J; bases not matched to a gene: 4. This CDR3 has 14 residues. Germline values: CDR1 SNHLY, CDR2 FYNNEI. CDR3 sequence (DNA): TGTGCCAGCAGTGAGACAGGGGATGGAAACATTCAGTACTTC. This sequence encodes CASSETGDGNIQYF.

This chain connects TRBV18 to TRBJ1-1; the D is unclear. V lost 5 bases and J 1 base, leaving 14 bases between the germline ends. Germline V gives CDR1 KGHSH, CDR2 LQKENI. This CDR3 has 15 residues. The CDR3 DNA is TGTGCCAGCTCATATGGATCGACGGGGAACACTGAAGCTTTCTTT. This sequence encodes CASSYGSTGNTEAFF.

This rearrangement joins TRBV11-3 to TRBJ2-5, with 11 bases matching TRBD1. Germline CDR1 and CDR2: SGHNT and YENEEA. The CDR3 is 15 amino acids. V was clipped by 5 bases and J by 4 bases; unmatched bases: 6. Written as DNA, the CDR3 is TGTGCCAGCAGCCCACGGACAGGGGGCGGAGAGACCCAGTACTTC. Its translation: CASSPRTGGGETQYF.

The CDR3 here is CASSLGGPLYEQYF. In DNA, the CDR3 is TGTGCCAGCAGCTTAGGGGGGCCGCTCTACGAGCAGTACTTC. This rearrangement joins TRBV11-3 to TRBJ2-7; a weak D match, TRBD1 (6 bases). With 1 base removed from V and 3 bases from J, the gap between germline ends came to 10 bases. CDR1 is SGHNT and CDR2 is YENEEA in the germline V gene. The CDR3 has 14 amino acids.

The chain carries TRBV25-1 and TRBJ2-7; perhaps TRBD2 as D (6 bases). The V gene lost 4 bases and the J gene lost 3 bases, with 10 bases spanning the gap. Germline V gives CDR1 MGHDK, CDR2 SYGVNS. This CDR3 is built from 13 residues. CDR3 loop: CASSVAGNYEQYF. The CDR3 nucleotides are TGTGCCAGCAGTGTTGCGGGGAACTACGAGCAGTACTTC.

The chain uses TRBV19 and TRBJ1-2, with TRBD1 matching over 7 bases. This CDR3 is 17 amino acids long. The germline gives CDR1 LNHDA, CDR2 SQIVND (reference sequence). The V and J ends lost 4 bases and 8 bases, in that order; junction bases with no gene match: 19. The CDR3 DNA is TGTGCCAGTAGTAGGAGACAGGGCGAAAGATCCGCGGGGGGCTACACCTTC. Its protein product is CASSRRQGERSAGGYTF.

The chain is built from TRBV5-6 and TRBJ1-1, with 7 bases that match TRBD1. The CDR3 loop spans 16 amino acids. Germline V lookup: CDR1 SGHDT, CDR2 YYEEEE. J gave up 11 bases and V 2 bases, and 18 bases lay outside the gene matches. The CDR3 nucleotides are TGTGCCAGCAGCTTCTACGTCGTTCGAAGACAGGGCAACGCTTTCTTT. Its translation: CASSFYVVRRQGNAFF.

The chain combines TRBV12-5 with TRBJ1-4; 8 bases match TRBD1. The V and J ends lost 0 bases and 6 bases, in that order; junction bases with no gene match: 3. This CDR3 region has 15 residues. The germline CDR1 and CDR2 sequences are LGHNT and FRNRAP. CDR3 nucleotide sequence: TGTGCTAGTGGTTTGGTACAGGGGGGGCATGAAAAACTGTTTTTT. This encodes CASGLVQGGHEKLFF.

The chain has TRBV12-2 and TRBJ2-3; the table's D call, TRBD2, was not checked against the DNA. TRBV12-2 is tagged as a pseudogene. The CDR3 runs 21 residues. CDR3 in DNA: TGTGCAAGTCGCTTAGCGTCGACTAGCGGGGGGCCTCGGCGGGTTAAAGATACGCAGTATTTT. It specifies CASRLASTSGGPRRVKDTQYF.

The chain employs TRBV5-1 and TRBJ2-5, with D tentatively TRBD2 (6 bases). TRBJ2-7 explains the end of the DNA better; the J call may be wrong. The CDR3 sequence is 14 residues long. CDR1 is SGHRS and CDR2 is YFSETQ in the germline V gene. The CDR3 nucleotides are TGCGCCAGCAGCTTGTTCGGGGGAGATTACGAGCAGTACTTC. Amino acids: CASSLFGGDYEQYF.

This sequence joins TRBV7-6 and TRBJ1-1; TRBD1 matches at 8 bases. Germline V gene data show CDR1 as SGHVS and CDR2 as FNYEAQ. J gave up 3 bases and V 8 bases, and 8 bases lay outside the gene matches. The CDR3 has 14 residues. CDR3 protein: CASSPQDRDTEAFF. CDR3 nucleotides: TGTGCCAGCTCCCCCCAGGACAGGGACACTGAAGCTTTCTTT.

To note about this clone: Its ends do not fully match the called genes, so a read error is possible. The sample has other DNA sequences that encode this CDR3 too. This chain connects TRBV30 to TRBJ1-6, with D perhaps TRBD1 (5 bases). Germline loops: CDR1 GTSNPN, CDR2 SVGIG (reference sequence). The CDR3 covers 15 residues. This chain's CDR3 is CAWSVQGALDSPLHF. The DNA of the CDR3 is TGTGCCTGGAGTGTACAAGGGGCCTTGGATTCCCCCCTCCACTTT.

The gene calls are TRBV9 and TRBJ2-1; tentative D call: TRBD2 (6 bases). V lost 0 bases and J lost 10, with 14 bases in between. The germline V gene encodes CDR1 SGDLS and CDR2 YYNGEE. The CDR3 loop spans 14 amino acids. CDR3 nucleotide sequence: TGTGCCAGCAGCGTAGCCGAGGGGCGGGGCGAGCAGTTCTTC. This encodes CASSVAEGRGEQFF.

The rearrangement uses TRBV27 and TRBJ2-7, with TRBD1 matching over 9 bases. Germline CDR1 reads MNHEY; CDR2 reads SMNVEV (reference sequence). With 2 bases clipped from V and 5 bases from J, the junction kept 4 bases outside the gene matches. This CDR3 comprises 14 residues. CDR3 in DNA: TGTGCCAGCAGTTTAGGGGACAGGGTCGACGAGCAGTACTTC. It specifies CASSLGDRVDEQYF.

In nucleotides, the CDR3 is TGTGCCAGCAGCCCTGTCAGTTTGAACACCGGGGAGCTGTTTTTT. Protein product: CASSPVSLNTGELFF. The gene calls are TRBV7-3 and TRBJ2-2; D is undetermined. V was clipped by 5 bases and J by 1 base, with 11 bases between them. CDR1 is SGHTA, CDR2 FQGTGA, per germline. This CDR3 contains 15 residues.

The chain links TRBV27 to TRBJ1-1; 7 positions agree with TRBD1. The CDR3 covers 14 residues. Trimming at V came to 6 bases and at J to 1 base, leaving 5 bases not matched to a gene. Germline loops: CDR1 MNHEY, CDR2 SMNVEV (reference sequence). The CDR3 protein is CASRTGRGNTEAFF. CDR3 nucleotide sequence: TGTGCCAGCAGGACAGGGCGGGGGAACACTGAAGCTTTCTTT.

This clone was seen once. The chain recombines TRBV4-1 with TRBJ1-1, with D possibly TRBD1 on 6 matching bases. Trimming removed 4 bases at V and 4 bases at J, with 16 bases between. The CDR3 spans 15 residues. Germline-derived CDR1 and CDR2 are MGHRA and YSYEKL. The CDR3 protein is CASSLGGGWGTEAFF. DNA for the CDR3: TGCGCCAGCAGCCTAGGGGGGGGTTGGGGCACTGAAGCTTTCTTT.

The chain carries TRBV11-2 and TRBJ2-7, with D maybe TRBD1 (5 bases). This CDR3 has 14 amino acids. Per germline, CDR1 SGHAT and CDR2 FQNNGV. V lost 2 bases to trimming and J lost 0 bases, with 8 bases between them. The CDR3 DNA is TGTGCCAGCAGCTTAAGCCAGGGCTCCTACGAGCAGTACTTC. This codes for CASSLSQGSYEQYF.